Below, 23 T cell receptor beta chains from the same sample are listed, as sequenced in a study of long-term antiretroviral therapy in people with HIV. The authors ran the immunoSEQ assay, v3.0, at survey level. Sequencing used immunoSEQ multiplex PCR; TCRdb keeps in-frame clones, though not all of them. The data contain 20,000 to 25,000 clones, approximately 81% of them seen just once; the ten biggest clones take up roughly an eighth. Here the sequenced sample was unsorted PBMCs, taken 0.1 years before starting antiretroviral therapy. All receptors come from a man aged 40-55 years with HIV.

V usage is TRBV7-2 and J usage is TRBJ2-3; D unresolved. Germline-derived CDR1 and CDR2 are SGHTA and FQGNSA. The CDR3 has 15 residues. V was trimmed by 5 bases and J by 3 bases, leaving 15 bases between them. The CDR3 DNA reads TGTGCCAGCAGCCCCCCGGGCGGACGAACAGATACGCAGTATTTT. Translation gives CASSPPGGRTDTQYF.

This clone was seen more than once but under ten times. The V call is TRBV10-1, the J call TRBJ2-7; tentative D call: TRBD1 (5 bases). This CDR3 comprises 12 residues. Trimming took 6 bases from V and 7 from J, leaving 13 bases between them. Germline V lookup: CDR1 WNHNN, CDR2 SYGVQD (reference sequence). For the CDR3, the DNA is TGCGCCAGCAGCCTGGGGCTGGGGGAGCAGTACTTC. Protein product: CASSLGLGEQYF.

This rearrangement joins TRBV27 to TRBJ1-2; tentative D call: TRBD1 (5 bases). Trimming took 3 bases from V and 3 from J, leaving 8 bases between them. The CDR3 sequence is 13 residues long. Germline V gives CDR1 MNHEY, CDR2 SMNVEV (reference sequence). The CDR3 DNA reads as TGTGCCAGCAGTTTCCAGGGTTACTATGGCTACACCTTC. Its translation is CASSFQGYYGYTF.

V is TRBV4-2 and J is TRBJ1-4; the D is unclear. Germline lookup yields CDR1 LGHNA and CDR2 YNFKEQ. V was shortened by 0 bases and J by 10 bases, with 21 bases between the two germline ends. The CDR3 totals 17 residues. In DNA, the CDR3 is TGTGCCAGCAGCCAAGATAGGTTTGGGGAGTTAGAAGGAAAACTGTTTTTT. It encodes CASSQDRFGELEGKLFF.

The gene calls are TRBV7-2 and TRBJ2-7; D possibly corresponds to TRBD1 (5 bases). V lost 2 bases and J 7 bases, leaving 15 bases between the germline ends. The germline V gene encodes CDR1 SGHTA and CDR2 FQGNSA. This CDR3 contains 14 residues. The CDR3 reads CASSLNRLLREQYF. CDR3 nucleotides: TGTGCCAGCAGCTTAAACAGGTTACTACGGGAGCAGTACTTC.

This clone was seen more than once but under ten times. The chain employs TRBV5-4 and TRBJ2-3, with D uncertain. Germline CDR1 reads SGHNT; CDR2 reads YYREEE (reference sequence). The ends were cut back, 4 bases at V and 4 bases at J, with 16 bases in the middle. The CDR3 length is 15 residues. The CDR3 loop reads CASSEAGLRSDTQYF. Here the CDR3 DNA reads TGTGCCAGCAGCGAGGCCGGCCTAAGGTCAGATACGCAGTATTTT.

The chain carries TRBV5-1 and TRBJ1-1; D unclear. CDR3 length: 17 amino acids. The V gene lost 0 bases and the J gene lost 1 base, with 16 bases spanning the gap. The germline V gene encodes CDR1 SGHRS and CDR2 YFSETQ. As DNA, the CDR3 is TGCGCCAGCAGCTTGGCCGTTCTCCCACGCGGGAACACTGAAGCTTTCTTT. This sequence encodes CASSLAVLPRGNTEAFF.

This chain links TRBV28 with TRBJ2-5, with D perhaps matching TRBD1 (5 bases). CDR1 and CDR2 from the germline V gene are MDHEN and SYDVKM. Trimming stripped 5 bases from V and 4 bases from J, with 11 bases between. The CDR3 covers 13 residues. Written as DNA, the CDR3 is TGTGCCAGCAGTCCCCCCCAGGGAGAGACCCAGTACTTC. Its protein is CASSPPQGETQYF.

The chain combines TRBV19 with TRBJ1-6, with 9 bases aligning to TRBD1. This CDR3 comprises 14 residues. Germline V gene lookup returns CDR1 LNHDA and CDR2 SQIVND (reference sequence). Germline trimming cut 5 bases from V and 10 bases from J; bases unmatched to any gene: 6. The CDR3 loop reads CASSRTGEGSPLHF. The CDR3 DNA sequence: TGTGCCAGTAGTCGGACAGGGGAGGGATCACCCCTCCACTTT.

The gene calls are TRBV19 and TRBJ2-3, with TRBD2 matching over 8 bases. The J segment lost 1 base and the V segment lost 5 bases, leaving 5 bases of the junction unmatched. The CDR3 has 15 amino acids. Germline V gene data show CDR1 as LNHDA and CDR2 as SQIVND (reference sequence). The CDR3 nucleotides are TGTGCCAGTAGTCGGGGGGGTCCGGGCACAGATACGCAGTATTTT. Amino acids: CASSRGGPGTDTQYF.

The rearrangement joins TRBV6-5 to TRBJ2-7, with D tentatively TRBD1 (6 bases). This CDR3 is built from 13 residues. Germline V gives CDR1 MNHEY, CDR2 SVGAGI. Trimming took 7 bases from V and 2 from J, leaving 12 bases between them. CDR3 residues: CASKVSGAYEQYF. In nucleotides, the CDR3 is TGTGCCAGCAAAGTTTCAGGGGCCTACGAGCAGTACTTC.

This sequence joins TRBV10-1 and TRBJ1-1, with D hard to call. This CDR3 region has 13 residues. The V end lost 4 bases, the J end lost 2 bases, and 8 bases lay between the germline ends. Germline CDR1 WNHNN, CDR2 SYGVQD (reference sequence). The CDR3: CASSGSRNTEAFF. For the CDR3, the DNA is TGCGCCAGCAGTGGCTCACGAAACACTGAAGCTTTCTTT.

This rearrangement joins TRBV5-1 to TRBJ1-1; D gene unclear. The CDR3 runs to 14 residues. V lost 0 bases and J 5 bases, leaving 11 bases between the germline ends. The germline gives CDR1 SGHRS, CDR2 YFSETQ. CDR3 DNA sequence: TGCGCCAGCAGCTTGGCAGAGGGTTGGACTGAAGCTTTCTTT. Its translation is CASSLAEGWTEAFF.

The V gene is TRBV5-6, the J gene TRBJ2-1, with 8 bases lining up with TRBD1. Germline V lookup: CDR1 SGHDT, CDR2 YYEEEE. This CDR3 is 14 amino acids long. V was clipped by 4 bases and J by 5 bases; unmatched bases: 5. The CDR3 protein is CASSLRTGNNEQFF. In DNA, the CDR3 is TGTGCCAGCAGCCTTAGGACAGGGAACAATGAGCAGTTCTTC.

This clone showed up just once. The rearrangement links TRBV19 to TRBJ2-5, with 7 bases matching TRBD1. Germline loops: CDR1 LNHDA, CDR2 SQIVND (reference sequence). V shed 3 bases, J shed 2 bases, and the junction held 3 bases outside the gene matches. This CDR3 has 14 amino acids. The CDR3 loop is CASSMPGQQETQYF. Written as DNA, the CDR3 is TGTGCCAGTAGTATGCCGGGACAGCAAGAGACCCAGTACTTC.

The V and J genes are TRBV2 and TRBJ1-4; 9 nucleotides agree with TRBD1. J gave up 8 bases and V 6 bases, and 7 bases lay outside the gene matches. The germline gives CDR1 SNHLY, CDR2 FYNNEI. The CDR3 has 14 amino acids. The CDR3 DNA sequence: TGTGCCAGCAGGTGGGACAGGGCAGACGAAAAACTGTTTTTT. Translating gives CASRWDRADEKLFF.

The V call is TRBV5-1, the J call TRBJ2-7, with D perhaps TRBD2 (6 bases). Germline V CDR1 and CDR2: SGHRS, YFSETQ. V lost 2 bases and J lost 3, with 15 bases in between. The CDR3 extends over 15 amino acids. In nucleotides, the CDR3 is TGCGCCAGCAGCTTAGGAGGGGTGGAGAGCTACGAGCAGTACTTC. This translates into CASSLGGVESYEQYF.

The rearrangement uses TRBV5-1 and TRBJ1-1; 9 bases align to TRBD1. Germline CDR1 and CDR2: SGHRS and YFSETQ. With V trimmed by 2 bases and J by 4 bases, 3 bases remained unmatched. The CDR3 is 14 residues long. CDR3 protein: CASSFDRGGTEAFF. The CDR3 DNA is TGCGCCAGCAGCTTTGACAGGGGGGGCACTGAAGCTTTCTTT. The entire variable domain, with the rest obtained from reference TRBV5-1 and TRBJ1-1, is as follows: KAGVTQTPRYLIKTRGQQVTLSCSPISGHRSVSWYQQTPGQGLQFLFEYFSETQRNKGNFPGRFSGRQFSNSRSEMNVSTLELGDSALYLCASSFDRGGTEAFFGQGTRLTVV.

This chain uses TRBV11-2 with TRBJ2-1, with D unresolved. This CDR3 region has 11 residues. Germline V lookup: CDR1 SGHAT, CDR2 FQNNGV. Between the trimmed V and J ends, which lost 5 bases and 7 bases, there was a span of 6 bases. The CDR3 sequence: CASSRINEQFF. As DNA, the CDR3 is TGTGCCAGCAGCCGGATTAATGAGCAGTTCTTC.

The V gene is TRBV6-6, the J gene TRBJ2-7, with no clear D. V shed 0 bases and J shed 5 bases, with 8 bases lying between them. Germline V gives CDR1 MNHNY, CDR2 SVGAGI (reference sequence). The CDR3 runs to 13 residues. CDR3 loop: CASSYSSGHEQYF. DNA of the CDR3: TGTGCCAGCAGTTACTCGTCTGGGCACGAGCAGTACTTC.

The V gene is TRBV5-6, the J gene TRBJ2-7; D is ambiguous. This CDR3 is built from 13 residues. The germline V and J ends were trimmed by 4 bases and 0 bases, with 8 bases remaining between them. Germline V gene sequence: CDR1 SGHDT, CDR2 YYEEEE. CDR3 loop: CASSPGSSYEQYF. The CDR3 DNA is TGTGCCAGCAGCCCCGGGTCCTCCTACGAGCAGTACTTC.

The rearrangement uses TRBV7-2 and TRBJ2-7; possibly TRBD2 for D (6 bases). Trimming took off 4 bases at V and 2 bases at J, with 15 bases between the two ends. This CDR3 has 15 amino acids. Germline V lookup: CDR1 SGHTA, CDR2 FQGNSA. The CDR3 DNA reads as TGTGCCAGCAGCTACTCCGGGACTGACGCCTACGAGCAGTACTTC. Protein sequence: CASSYSGTDAYEQYF.

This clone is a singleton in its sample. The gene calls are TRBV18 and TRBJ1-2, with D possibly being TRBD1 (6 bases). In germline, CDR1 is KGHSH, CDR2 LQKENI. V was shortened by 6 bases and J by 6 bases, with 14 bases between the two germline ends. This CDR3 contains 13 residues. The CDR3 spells CASSTRDINGYTF. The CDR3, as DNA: TGTGCCAGCTCTACCCGGGACATCAATGGCTACACCTTC.